This T cell receptor beta chain was retrieved from a study of identifying expanded T cells in peripheral blood. V lost 8 bases and J lost 8; bases outside the gene matches: 15. The CDR3 spans 14 residues. The germline V gene encodes CDR1 SGHRS and CDR2 YFSETQ. Regarding this clone: Its antigen is not known.

Study results and caveats: Over two and four weeks, about 16 and 20 clones changed, versus around 1.2 between replicates.

Sequenced by immunoSEQ multiplex PCR; TCRdb stores in-frame clones only, minus some. The repertoire has 95,000 or so clones, around 85% of them found once; the top ten carry 5.6%. This TCR was sampled from a person between 18 and 75 years old in good health. This sequence joins TRBV5-1 and TRBJ1-2; 7 positions match TRBD1. The material sequenced was blood. The CDR3 DNA sequence: TGCGCCAGTAGAATGAATCCGGGACAGCAGGGCTACACCTTC. Protein: CASRMNPGQQGYTF.